This entry lists 24 T cell receptor beta chains sequenced from one sample in a study of Graves' ophthalmopathy and Graves' hyperthyroidism. RNA transcripts were the source from which TCR beta CDR3 regions were amplified. HTBI primers served in a first-round RT-PCR, which a second-round multiplex PCR followed. TCRdb redid the calling of the multiplex PCR reads with MiXCR, one entry per CDR3 protein. Among hundreds of thousands of distinct CDR3 sequences listed, around 40% were seen once. Sequencing was carried out using peripheral blood. The source of these receptors is an adult man with Graves' ophthalmopathy.

This clonotype showed up many times. The CDR3 sequence is CASSPGTAYYGYTF. CDR3 in DNA: TGTGCCAGTAGTCCCGGGACAGCCTACTATGGCTACACCTTC. The V and J genes are TRBV19 and TRBJ1-2; 7 bases match TRBD1. The CDR3 covers 14 residues. J was trimmed by 3 bases and V by 5 bases; bases with no gene match: 6. CDR1 and CDR2 (germline): LNHDA, SQIVND (reference sequence).

This clonotype was counted ten times or more. The J gene is TRBJ1-2, the V gene TRBV19; 12 nucleotides match TRBD1. Per germline, CDR1 LNHDA and CDR2 SQIVND (reference sequence). Losses at the gene ends were 8 bases for V and 4 bases for J; bases not matched to a gene: 8. The CDR3 totals 15 residues. CDR3 nucleotide sequence: TGTGCCAGTTCCCGGGGACAGGGGGCAATCTATGGCTACACCTTC. Its translation: CASSRGQGAIYGYTF.

J is TRBJ2-7 and V is TRBV7-6, with TRBD2 as a possible D gene (5 bases). V gave up 3 bases and J gave up 5 bases, with 20 bases separating them. The CDR3 length is 16 residues. Germline V gives CDR1 SGHVS, CDR2 FNYEAQ. As DNA, the CDR3 is TGTGCCAGCAGCTTCGGTACTTACGGGGATATCAACGAGCAGTACTTC. It is translated as CASSFGTYGDINEQYF.

This sequence joins TRBV2 and TRBJ2-7, with D possibly matching TRBD2 (5 bases). The CDR3 extends over 17 amino acids. Germline values: CDR1 SNHLY, CDR2 FYNNEI. Trimming took off 5 bases at V and 0 bases at J, with 20 bases between the two ends. The CDR3 sequence is CASSTHSRGTSSYEQYF. In DNA form, the CDR3 reads TGTGCCAGCAGTACCCATAGCCGGGGTACGAGCTCCTACGAGCAGTACTTC.

This clonotype was seen ten or more times. This sequence joins TRBV11-2 and TRBJ1-6; D perhaps matches TRBD1 (5 bases). The V end was cut by 3 bases, the J end by 7 bases, with 16 bases between. Germline lookup yields CDR1 SGHAT and CDR2 FQNNGV. This CDR3 is 16 amino acids long. CDR3 residues: CASSFVLTATNSPLHF. CDR3 DNA: TGTGCCAGCAGCTTCGTACTGACAGCGACAAATTCACCCCTCCACTTT.

This clonotype was recorded at least ten times. The chain is built from TRBV10-3 and TRBJ1-1; D uncertain. Germline CDR1 and CDR2: ENHRY and SYGVKD. This CDR3 contains 12 residues. The CDR3 loop reads CASGGQVSEAFF. The CDR3 bases are TGTGCGTCGGGAGGGCAGGTATCTGAAGCTTTCTTT.

The chain employs TRBV7-9 and TRBJ2-6; TRBD2 aligns across 8 bases. CDR3 length equals 16 residues. Trimming cost V 5 bases and J 4 bases; bases outside gene matches: 7. CDR1 is SEHNR and CDR2 is FQNEAQ in the germline V gene (reference sequence). The CDR3 DNA follows: TGTGCCAGCAGCCCATCCATAGCGGGAGGGGCCAACGTCCTGACTTTC. Amino acid sequence: CASSPSIAGGANVLTF.

The chain is built from TRBV12-3 or TRBV12-4 and TRBJ2-5; no clear D gene. The CDR3 consists of 13 residues. The V end lost 3 bases, the J end lost 4 bases, and 9 bases lay between the germline ends. CDR3 DNA: TGTGCCAGCAGTTTCCGACACGGAGAGACCCAGTACTTC. Amino acid sequence: CASSFRHGETQYF.

In DNA form, the CDR3 reads TGTGCCAGCAGGGCCGGTCTTGGAATGAACACTGAAGCTTTCTTT. Translation: CASRAGLGMNTEAFF. This sequence joins TRBV6-2 or TRBV6-3 and TRBJ1-1; no definite D call. Germline V CDR1 and CDR2: MNHEY, SVGEGT. V lost 6 bases, J lost 0 bases, and 14 bases lay in between. The CDR3 is 15 amino acids.

This clonotype was detected ten times or more. The rearrangement joins TRBV15 to TRBJ2-5, with 10 positions matching TRBD2. V shed 0 bases and J 11 bases; nucleotides not matched to a gene: 9. The CDR3 has 15 residues. The germline V gene encodes CDR1 LNHNV and CDR2 YYDKDF (reference sequence). CDR3 nucleotides: TGTGCCACCAGCAGAGACCCTACTAGCGGGATGCAGCAGTACTTC. Protein sequence: CATSRDPTSGMQQYF.

This clonotype appeared a few times. The genes are TRBV7-9 and TRBJ2-5; the D is unclear. The V gene's germline CDR1 is SEHNR and CDR2 FQNEAQ (reference sequence). V lost 1 base to trimming and J lost 1 base, with 10 bases between them. CDR3 length: 15 amino acids. The CDR3 here is CASSLDGGPQETQYF. The CDR3 DNA reads as TGTGCCAGCAGCTTAGATGGCGGACCCCAAGAGACCCAGTACTTC.

This clonotype appeared a few times. Germline and junction disagree at one end, which may indicate a read error. V is TRBV24-1 and J is TRBJ1-5, with a possible D match to TRBD1 (6 bases). The germline V gene encodes CDR1 KGHDR and CDR2 SFDVKD. This CDR3 contains 13 residues. This CDR3 is CASSSRGSEPQHF. CDR3 nucleotide sequence: TGTGCCAGCAGTTCCAGGGGTTCGGAGCCCCAGCATTTT.

This clonotype was observed a few times. The chain joins TRBV20-1 to TRBJ2-5; 9 bases fit TRBD2. This CDR3 region has 17 residues. The germline CDR1 and CDR2 sequences are DFQATT and SNEGSKA (reference sequence). Trimming at V came to 3 bases and at J to 5 bases, leaving 16 bases not matched to a gene. The CDR3 here is CSARTPAGLAMRETQYF. CDR3 DNA sequence: TGCAGTGCTAGGACGCCGGCCGGACTAGCGATGAGGGAGACCCAGTACTTC.

V is TRBV7-9 and J is TRBJ2-2; 7 bases map to TRBD2. J lost 1 base, V lost 3 bases, and 8 bases had no gene match. The CDR3 covers 17 residues. Germline V gene data show CDR1 as SEHNR and CDR2 as FQNEAQ (reference sequence). CDR3 nucleotide sequence: TGTGCCAGCAGCTTCGCGTTGGCTAGCGGGAACACCGGGGAGCTGTTTTTT. Translated, it gives CASSFALASGNTGELFF.

This clonotype came up a few times. V is TRBV10-3 and J is TRBJ1-1, with TRBD1 as a possible D gene (5 bases). The CDR3 is 15 amino acids. Germline CDR1 ENHRY, CDR2 SYGVKD. Trimming removed 10 bases at V and 1 base at J, with 19 bases between. CDR3 bases: TGTGCCACCGGGGGATTAGACGTTCCGAACACTGAAGCTTTCTTT. This sequence encodes CATGGLDVPNTEAFF.

The chain links TRBV11-2 to TRBJ2-7; D gene uncertain. This CDR3 has 12 residues. CDR1 is SGHAT, CDR2 FQNNGV, per germline. CDR3 residues: CARRQSTYEQYF. For the CDR3, the DNA is TGTGCTAGAAGGCAGTCCACCTACGAGCAGTACTTC. Supplemented by reference TRBV11-2 and TRBJ2-7, the full variable domain reads EAGVAQSPRYKIIEKRQSVAFWCNPISGHATLYWYQQILGQGPKLLIQFQNNGVVDDSQLPKDRFSAERLKGVDSTLKIQPAKLEDSAVYLCARRQSTYEQYFGPGTRLTVT.

This clonotype was counted many times. The chain uses TRBV7-3 and TRBJ2-6; unclear D gene. V lost 2 bases to trimming and J lost 1 base, with 9 bases between them. In germline, CDR1 is SGHTA, CDR2 FQGTGA. The CDR3 is made up of 16 amino acids. CDR3 loop: CASSLGRFSGANVLTF. The CDR3 DNA sequence: TGTGCCAGCAGCTTAGGCCGCTTTTCTGGGGCCAACGTCCTGACTTTC.

About this clonotype: The junction differs from germline at one of its ends, possibly a read error. The chain is built from TRBV20-1 and TRBJ1-2; D is uncertain. CDR3 length: 14 amino acids. Germline CDR1 and CDR2: DFQATT and SNEGSKA (reference sequence). The CDR3 loop is CSARDGSVLYGYTF. DNA for the CDR3: TGCAGTGCTCGAGACGGTTCGGTCCTTTACGGCTACACCTTC.

The chain joins TRBV11-2 to TRBJ2-3; D not resolved. Germline CDR1 and CDR2: SGHAT and FQNNGV. V lost 7 bases to trimming and J lost 13 bases, with 15 bases between them. This CDR3 has 11 residues. The CDR3 nucleotides read TGTGCCAGCATCATAGGTCGGTTGGAGTATTTT. Residues: CASIIGRLEYF.

This clonotype was seen more than once but under ten times. The chain has TRBV7-2 and TRBJ2-6; D gene uncertain. Trimming removed 0 bases from V and 0 bases from J, with 9 bases in between. The CDR3 contains 17 residues. The germline V gene encodes CDR1 SGHTA and CDR2 FQGNSA. The CDR3 nucleotides are TGTGCCAGCAGCTTAGCGGCTTGGGCCTCTGGGGCCAACGTCCTGACTTTC. It yields the protein CASSLAAWASGANVLTF.

This clonotype was observed a handful of times. This chain joins TRBV12-3 or TRBV12-4 and TRBJ1-2; the match to TRBD1 covers 12 bases. The CDR3 contains 16 residues. After removal of 3 bases from V and 4 bases from J, the junction contained 6 bases not matched to a gene. The DNA for the CDR3 is TGTGCCAGCAGTTTTGATCTGGGACAGGGGGCCTATGGCTACACCTTC. Residues: CASSFDLGQGAYGYTF.

This clonotype was recorded a few times. This chain links TRBV20-1 with TRBJ2-2, with 11 bases identical to TRBD2. Unmatched junction bases numbered 4, after V lost 3 bases and J lost 7 bases. CDR3 length: 14 amino acids. Germline CDR1 and CDR2: DFQATT and SNEGSKA (reference sequence). The CDR3 DNA follows: TGCAGTGCTAGGCTAGCGGGAGGTTACGGGGAGCTGTTTTTT. Protein product: CSARLAGGYGELFF.

Concerning this clonotype: This may stem from a read error, because a much larger clone lies one nucleotide away. The conserved phenylalanine or tryptophan normally closing the CDR3 is absent here, so this likely arose from a read error. The chain joins TRBV7-2 to TRBJ2-7, with a tentative D call TRBD2 (5 bases). Trimming stripped 7 bases from V and 6 bases from J, with 10 bases between. CDR1 is SGHTA and CDR2 is FQGNSA in the germline V gene. The CDR3 length is 11 residues. Here the CDR3 reads CASTGFSEQYS. The CDR3 DNA is TGTGCCAGCACGGGGTTCTCCGAGCAGTACTCC.

Notes on this clonotype: One end of the junction varies from germline; a read error may be responsible. V gene TRBV10-1 combines with J gene TRBJ1-1; TRBD1 matches at 9 bases. CDR1 and CDR2 from the germline V gene are WNHNN and SYGVQD (reference sequence). The CDR3 sequence is 16 residues long. CDR3 loop: CASSQRTGARSTEAFF. The CDR3 coding sequence is TGTGCCAGCAGCCAAAGGACAGGGGCGCGATCCACTGAAGCTTTCTTT.